These 5 T cell receptor beta chains originate from one sample sequenced in a study of cytomegalovirus exposure and HLA in healthy donors. Use of 60 Vbeta and 13 Jbeta primers characterized the PCR. Measured with immunoSEQ multiplex PCR; TCRdb has only the in-frame clones, and not every one. The sample yields roughly 160,000 clones, roughly three quarters seen once. Sequenced: PBMCs. The source of these receptors is a man aged 60 to 69 in good health and CMV-seronegative.

The chain joins TRBV18 to TRBJ1-3, with 9 bases aligning to TRBD1. The junction had 4 bases not matched to a gene; V was cut back by 5 bases and J by 5 bases. The germline V gene encodes CDR1 KGHSH and CDR2 LQKENI. The CDR3 loop spans 14 amino acids. This CDR3 is CASSATGGRNTIYF. The CDR3 DNA reads as TGTGCCAGCTCAGCCACAGGGGGCAGAAACACCATATATTTT.

For this clone: The sample contains more than one DNA sequence encoding this CDR3. The chain is built from TRBV6-1 and TRBJ2-3; 12 bases are shared with TRBD2. J was trimmed by 4 bases and V by 4 bases; bases with no gene match: 3. Germline loops: CDR1 MNHNS, CDR2 SASEGT. The CDR3 loop spans 15 amino acids. The CDR3 nucleotides are TGTGCCAGCAGTGGACTAGCGGGAGTTCCAGATACGCAGTATTTT. It encodes CASSGLAGVPDTQYF.

The rearrangement links TRBV7-2 to TRBJ1-6; possible D gene TRBD1, 6 bases. V gave up 5 bases and J gave up 3 bases, with 17 bases separating them. The CDR3 is made up of 17 amino acids. Germline CDR1 reads SGHTA; CDR2 reads FQGNSA. CDR3 protein: CASSPNLSGVYNSPLHF. As DNA, the CDR3 is TGTGCCAGCAGCCCGAACCTATCAGGGGTCTATAATTCACCCCTCCACTTT. The full variable domain, with the rest looked up from reference TRBV7-2 and TRBJ1-6, is GAGVSQSPSNKVTEKGKDVELRCDPISGHTALYWYRQSLGQGLEFLIYFQGNSAPDKSGLPSDRFSAERTGGSVSTLTIQRTQQEDSAVYLCASSPNLSGVYNSPLHFGNGTRLTVT.

The chain employs TRBV5-1 and TRBJ2-5; no clear D gene. From germline, CDR1 is SGHRS and CDR2 YFSETQ. CDR3 length: 14 amino acids. V was trimmed by 2 bases and J by 2 bases, leaving 10 bases between them. CDR3 loop: CASSFLSGQETQYF. The CDR3 nucleotides are TGCGCCAGCAGCTTTTTGTCCGGTCAAGAGACCCAGTACTTC.

The rearrangement joins TRBV4-3 to TRBJ1-1, with 7 bases that match TRBD1. Germline-derived CDR1 and CDR2 are LGHNA and YSLEER. V shed 0 bases, J shed 0 bases, and the junction held 7 bases outside the gene matches. This CDR3 has 17 residues. The CDR3 protein is CASSQDIQGIMNTEAFF. DNA of the CDR3: TGCGCCAGCAGCCAAGATATACAGGGGATCATGAACACTGAAGCTTTCTTT.